This T cell receptor beta chain was profiled in a study of T cell responses to AZD1222 COVID-19 vaccine. For this clone: Its antigen is as yet unknown.

Per germline, CDR1 SGDLS and CDR2 YYNGEE. The CDR3 length is 15 residues. V dropped 0 bases and J dropped 8; count of bases not matched to a gene: 4. TCRdb's copy holds only in-frame clones and misses some; the assay was immunoSEQ multiplex PCR. The sample includes around 160,000 clones, 75% to 85% of them seen just once. Points from the study as a whole: Two doses of AZD1222 preceded a rise in Spike-specific TCR breadth and depth. A mostly white British donor set with more females was recruited, and clonal diversity was possibly underestimated.

Sample: peripheral blood, taken on day 0 of MenACWY control vaccination. The V call is TRBV9, the J call TRBJ1-6; 8 nucleotides agree with TRBD1. The origin of this receptor is an adult in good health. The CDR3 DNA follows: TGTGCCAGCAGCGTAGGTCAGGGGGCTGATTCACCCCTCCACTTT. Translation gives CASSVGQGADSPLHF.